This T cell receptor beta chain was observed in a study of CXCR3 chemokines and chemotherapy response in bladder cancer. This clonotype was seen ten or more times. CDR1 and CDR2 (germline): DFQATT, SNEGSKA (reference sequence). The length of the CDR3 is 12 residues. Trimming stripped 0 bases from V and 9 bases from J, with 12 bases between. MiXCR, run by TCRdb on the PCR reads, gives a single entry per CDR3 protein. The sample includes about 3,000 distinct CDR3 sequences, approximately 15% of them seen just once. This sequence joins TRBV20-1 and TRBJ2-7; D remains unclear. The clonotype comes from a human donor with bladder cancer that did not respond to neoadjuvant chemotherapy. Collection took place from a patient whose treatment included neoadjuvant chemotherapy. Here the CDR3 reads CSAREIPAGQYF. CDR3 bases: TGCAGTGCTAGAGAGATCCCGGCCGGGCAGTACTTC.